The TCR beta chain under discussion was sequenced for a study of cytomegalovirus exposure and HLA in healthy donors. Primers for the PCR totalled 60 Vbeta and 13 Jbeta. The data were produced by immunoSEQ multiplex PCR, yet TCRdb's version contains in-frame clones alone and is incomplete. Of about 200,000 clones listed, approximately 81% are singletons. Notes on this clone: Its target is unknown.

CDR1 and CDR2 (germline): SNHLY, FYNNEI. With 8 bases clipped from V and 5 bases from J, the junction kept 11 bases outside the gene matches. CDR3 length: 16 residues. Study results and limitations: The classifier, whose performance was assessed in both the original and validation cohorts, reportedly diagnosed cytomegalovirus status with high specificity and sensitivity.

V and J are TRBV2 and TRBJ2-2; TRBD1 matches 10 bases. Sequenced: PBMCs. This sequence originates from a young man in good health and CMV-seronegative. This CDR3 reads CASARQGARITGELFF. The CDR3 DNA is TGTGCCAGCGCAAGACAGGGGGCGCGCATTACCGGGGAGCTGTTTTTT. Full variable domain (remainder filled in from reference TRBV2 and TRBJ2-2): EPEVTQTPSHQVTQMGQEVILRCVPISNHLYFYWYRQILGQKVEFLVSFYNNEISEKSEIFDDQFSVERPDGSNFTLKIRSTKLEDSAMYFCASARQGARITGELFFGEGSRLTVL.